The 6 T cell receptor beta chains below all came from one sample that was sequenced in a study of regulatory T cells in long-lasting Graves disease. The authors built TCR beta libraries using iRepertoire HTBI primers and Arm-PCR of CDR3 regions. Via MiXCR, TCRdb re-called the multiplex PCR reads, giving one row per CDR3 protein. The top ten hold around 36% of the sample, which has 250,000 to 400,000 distinct CDR3 sequences, more than 15% seen once. The time point was: newly diagnosed GD, antithyroid drugs for less than 3 months. Construction of the TCR library relied on RNA isolated from PBMCs. The material sequenced was peripheral blood mononuclear cells (PBMCs), taken at new diagnosis, from a patient treated with antithyroid drugs. The receptors were gathered from a female donor with Graves disease.

In its sample, this clonotype was seen many times. This chain uses TRBV20-1 with TRBJ1-1, with D unresolved. Germline loops: CDR1 DFQATT, CDR2 SNEGSKA (reference sequence). This CDR3 region has 14 residues. V was trimmed by 6 bases and J by 0 bases, leaving 14 bases between them. The CDR3 nucleotides are TGCAGTGCCCTGTTAAGCAACATGAACACTGAAGCTTTCTTT. Amino acid sequence: CSALLSNMNTEAFF.

This clonotype has just a few counts. The J gene is TRBJ2-1, the V gene TRBV7-9; TRBD2 matches at 8 bases. Germline V gene sequence: CDR1 SEHNR, CDR2 FQNEAQ (reference sequence). Losses at the gene ends were 5 bases for V and 3 bases for J; bases not matched to a gene: 6. The CDR3 length is 15 residues. Here the CDR3 DNA reads TGTGCCAGCAGCGACGAGCGGGAGTTCTACAATGAGCAGTTCTTC. This encodes CASSDEREFYNEQFF.

This clonotype was seen many times. The chain carries TRBV2 and TRBJ1-1; the match to TRBD1 covers 8 bases. Germline V gene lookup returns CDR1 SNHLY and CDR2 FYNNEI. The CDR3 extends over 12 amino acids. Losses at the gene ends were 6 bases for V and 7 bases for J; bases not matched to a gene: 4. The CDR3 DNA follows: TGTGCCAGCAGGGACAGGGACCTTGAAGCTTTCTTT. Translation gives CASRDRDLEAFF. Variable domain in full (rest from reference TRBV2 and TRBJ1-1): EPEVTQTPSHQVTQMGQEVILRCVPISNHLYFYWYRQILGQKVEFLVSFYNNEISEKSEIFDDQFSVERPDGSNFTLKIRSTKLEDSAMYFCASRDRDLEAFFGQGTRLTVV.

This clonotype appeared a few times. The CDR3 coding sequence is TGCAGTGCCACGCCGGGGGAGGGATTCCATCAGCCCCAGCATTTT. This encodes CSATPGEGFHQPQHF. The V and J genes are TRBV20-1 and TRBJ1-5, with a tentative D call TRBD1 (5 bases). CDR1 and CDR2 from the germline V gene are DFQATT and SNEGSKA (reference sequence). CDR3 length: 15 residues. The germline V and J ends were trimmed by 6 bases and 5 bases, with 20 bases remaining between them.

Ten or more counts support this clonotype. In DNA form, the CDR3 reads TGCAGTGCTAGAGATCCCAGAGGGAACACTGAAGCTTTCTTT. Encoded protein: CSARDPRGNTEAFF. The chain couples TRBV20-1 to TRBJ1-1, with D unclear. The CDR3 runs to 14 residues. The ends were cut back, 0 bases at V and 1 base at J, with 9 bases in the middle. Per germline, CDR1 DFQATT and CDR2 SNEGSKA (reference sequence).

This clonotype was seen at least ten times. The chain couples TRBV12-3 or TRBV12-4 to TRBJ2-7, with D tentatively TRBD2 (6 bases). CDR3 length: 13 residues. The germline V and J ends were trimmed by 3 bases and 5 bases, with 11 bases remaining between them. DNA for the CDR3: TGTGCCAGCAGTTTTCCTGGAGGGGACGAGCAGTACTTC. The encoded protein is CASSFPGGDEQYF.